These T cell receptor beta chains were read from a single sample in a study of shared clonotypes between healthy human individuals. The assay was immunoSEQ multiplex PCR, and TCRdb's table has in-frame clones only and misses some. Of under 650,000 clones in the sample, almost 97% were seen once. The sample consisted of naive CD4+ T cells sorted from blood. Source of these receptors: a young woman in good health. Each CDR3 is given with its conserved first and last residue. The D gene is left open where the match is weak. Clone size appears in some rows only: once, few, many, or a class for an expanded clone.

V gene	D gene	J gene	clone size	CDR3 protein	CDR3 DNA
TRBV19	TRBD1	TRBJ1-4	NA	CASSRGQGPNEKLFF	TGTGCCAGTAGTAGGGGACAGGGGCCGAATGAAAAACTGTTTTTT
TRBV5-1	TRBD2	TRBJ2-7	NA	CASSLGTSDYYEQYF	TGCGCCAGCAGCTTGGGGACTAGCGACTACTACGAGCAGTACTTC
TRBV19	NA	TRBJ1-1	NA	CASSIGHENTEAFF	TGTGCCAGTAGTATCGGACACGAGAACACTGAAGCTTTCTTT
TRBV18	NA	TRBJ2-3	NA	CASSPGGASTDTQYF	TGTGCCAGCTCCCCCGGAGGGGCCAGCACAGATACGCAGTATTTT
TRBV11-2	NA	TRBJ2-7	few	CASSSSYEQYF	TGTGCCAGCAGTTCAAGCTACGAGCAGTACTTC
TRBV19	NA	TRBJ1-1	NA	CASSRGRAEAFF	TGTGCCAGTAGTAGGGGGCGCGCTGAAGCTTTCTTT
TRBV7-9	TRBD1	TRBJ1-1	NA	CASIPTGTVEAFF	TGTGCCAGCATCCCCACTGGGACAGTTGAAGCTTTCTTT
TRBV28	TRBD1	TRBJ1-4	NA	CASSLPGGMNKKLFF	TGTGCCAGCAGCCTTCCAGGGGGCATGAATAAAAAACTGTTTTTT
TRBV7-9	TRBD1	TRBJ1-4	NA	CASRLRDRNEKLFF	TGTGCCAGCAGGCTAAGGGACAGGAATGAAAAACTGTTTTTT
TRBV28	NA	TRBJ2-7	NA	CASRLPLNGGPPPYEQYF	TGTGCCAGCAGGTTACCCCTGAACGGAGGGCCCCCCCCCTACGAGCAGTACTTC
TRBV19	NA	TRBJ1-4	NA	CASSIQFRRSDEKLFF	TGTGCCAGTAGTATCCAGTTTCGTCGTAGTGACGAAAAACTGTTTTTT
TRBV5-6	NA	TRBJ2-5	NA	CASSFTRWETQYF	TGTGCCAGCAGCTTCACTAGGTGGGAGACCCAGTACTTC
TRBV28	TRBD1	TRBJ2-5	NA	CASSSSGTGDWIAQYF	TGTGCCAGCAGTTCTTCCGGGACAGGGGATTGGATCGCCCAGTACTTC
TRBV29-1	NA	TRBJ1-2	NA	CSVESGHYGYTF	TGCAGCGTTGAATCCGGTCACTATGGCTACACCTTC
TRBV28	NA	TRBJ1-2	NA	CASTVGGTPTNYGYTF	TGTGCCAGCACCGTCGGAGGGACGCCGACTAACTATGGCTACACCTTC
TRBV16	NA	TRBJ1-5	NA	CASSPGGIGNQPQHF	TGTGCCAGCAGCCCTGGAGGGATCGGCAATCAGCCCCAGCATTTT
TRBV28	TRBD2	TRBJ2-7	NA	CASSSPGLAVDYEQYF	TGTGCCAGCAGTTCGCCGGGACTAGCGGTCGACTACGAGCAGTACTTC
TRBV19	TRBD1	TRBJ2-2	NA	CASNDRARNTGELFF	TGTGCCAGTAACGACAGGGCTCGGAACACCGGGGAGCTGTTTTTT
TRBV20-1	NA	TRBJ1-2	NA	CSAGFGYSYTF	TGCAGTGCTGGATTCGGTTACAGCTACACCTTC
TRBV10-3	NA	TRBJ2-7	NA	CAIRGTDSYEQYF	TGTGCCATCAGGGGGACGGACTCCTACGAGCAGTACTTC
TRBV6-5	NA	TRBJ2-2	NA	CASSPMTGSTGELFF	TGTGCCAGCAGTCCCATGACAGGATCCACCGGGGAGCTGTTTTTT
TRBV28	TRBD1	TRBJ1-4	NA	CASGSTGIEKLFF	TGTGCCAGCGGCTCGACAGGGATTGAAAAACTGTTTTTT
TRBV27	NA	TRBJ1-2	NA	CASGRGLANYGYTF	TGTGCCAGCGGGCGAGGCTTAGCTAACTATGGCTACACCTTC
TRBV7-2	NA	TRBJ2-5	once	CASSLASGIQETQYF	TGTGCCAGCAGCTTAGCGTCCGGCATCCAAGAGACCCAGTACTTC
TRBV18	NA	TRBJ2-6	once	CASSPAASGANVLTF	TGTGCCAGCTCACCAGCGGCCTCTGGGGCCAACGTCCTGACTTTC
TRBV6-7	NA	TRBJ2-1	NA	CASRSVLGFF	TGTGCCAGCAGGTCGGTTCTCGGGTTCTTC
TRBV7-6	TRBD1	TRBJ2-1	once	CASSLTGTARGNEQFF	TGTGCCAGCAGCTTAACCGGGACAGCGAGGGGCAATGAGCAGTTCTTC
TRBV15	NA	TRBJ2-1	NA	CATSRDSGNEQFF	TGTGCCACCAGCAGAGATTCAGGCAATGAGCAGTTCTTC
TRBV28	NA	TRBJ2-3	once	CASSLRQSTDTQYF	TGTGCCAGCAGTTTAAGGCAGAGCACAGATACGCAGTATTTT
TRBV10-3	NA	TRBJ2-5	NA	CAIRTELQETQYF	TGTGCCATCAGGACGGAGTTGCAAGAGACCCAGTACTTC